This entry is about one T cell receptor (beta chain). Its antigen is as yet unknown. The data belong to a study of shared clonotypes between healthy human individuals. V shed 4 bases and J shed 0 bases, with 4 bases lying between them. There are 13 residues in the CDR3. The germline CDR1 and CDR2 sequences are SQVTM and ANQGSEA. Replicate PCRs for sorted subsets used around 200 ng DNA; this equaled 30,000 to 35,000 T cell genomes. Sequenced by immunoSEQ multiplex PCR; TCRdb stores in-frame clones only, minus some. Of approximately 250,000 clones listed, 65% were seen once; the top ten hold over 8.5%. Findings of the study overall: Rarefaction demonstrated incomplete sorted-subset sequencing despite large depth.

Specimen: memory CD4+ T cells sorted from blood. The subset was: CD45RA-negative fraction. The TCR was taken from a man younger than 45 in good health. The J gene is TRBJ2-6, the V gene TRBV29-1; D gene unclear. CDR3 nucleotides: TGCAGCGTTGCCCTCTCTGGGGCCAACGTCCTGACTTTC. This sequence encodes CSVALSGANVLTF. The full variable domain, its missing parts supplied by reference TRBV29-1 and TRBJ2-6, is SAVISQKPSRDICQRGTSLTIQCQVDSQVTMMFWYRQQPGQSLTLIATANQGSEATYESGFVIDKFPISRPNLTFSTLTVSNMSPEDSSIYLCSVALSGANVLTFGAGSRLTVL.